A single sample gave rise to the 15 T cell receptor beta chains below, sequenced in a study of cytomegalovirus exposure and HLA in healthy donors (dated by TCRdb to between 2016 and 2019). The protocol used for the library was the immunoSEQ multiplex PCR assay. For the multiplex PCR, a mixture combining 60 forward primers for TCR Vbeta segments and 13 reverse primers for TCR Jbeta segments was used. This immuneACCESS table, as held by TCRdb, lists in-frame sequences with V and J called but not all clones. Of the missing ones, under half trace to an unresolved V gene in checked studies; the others have no known cause. The sample table lists 100,000 to 150,000 clones, 70% to 85% of them with a count of one. Clones ranked in the top ten supply 3% to 4.5% of the sample. The sequenced sample was PBMCs. Source of these receptors: a man between 40 and 49 years old in good health and CMV-seropositive.

The chain recombines TRBV18 with TRBJ1-1; D remains ambiguous. CDR1 KGHSH and CDR2 LQKENI come from the germline V gene. Trimming removed 0 bases from V and 11 bases from J, with 10 bases in between. The CDR3 has 12 residues. The CDR3 coding sequence is TGTGCCAGCTCACCACCGAGTGGAGGGGCTTTCTTT. Encoded protein: CASSPPSGGAFF.

The rearrangement joins TRBV19 to TRBJ2-1, with 11 nucleotides matching TRBD2. The CDR3 is made up of 15 amino acids. With 10 bases clipped from V and 5 bases from J, the junction kept 10 bases outside the gene matches. Germline assignment: CDR1 LNHDA and CDR2 SQIVND (reference sequence). CDR3 region: CATSSFSGRDNEQFF. For the CDR3, the DNA is TGTGCCACCTCCTCGTTTAGCGGGAGGGACAATGAGCAGTTCTTC. Combining the CDR3 with reference TRBV19 and TRBJ2-1 gives the whole variable domain DGGITQSPKYLFRKEGQNVTLSCEQNLNHDAMYWYRQDPGQGLRLIYYSQIVNDFQKGDIAEGYSVSREKKESFPLTVTSAQKNPTAFYLCATSSFSGRDNEQFFGPGTRLTVL.

This clone turned up a few times. The chain links TRBV19 to TRBJ2-2; 8 bases align to TRBD1. V shed 6 bases and J 3 bases; nucleotides not matched to a gene: 6. The CDR3 spans 15 residues. The germline CDR1 and CDR2 sequences are LNHDA and SQIVND (reference sequence). The CDR3 nucleotides are TGTGCCAGTAGCCCGACAGGGGTCGACACCGGGGAGCTGTTTTTT. Residues: CASSPTGVDTGELFF.

V and J are TRBV28 and TRBJ2-7; 12 bases fit TRBD2. Trimming removed 6 bases from V and 2 bases from J; junction bases left unmatched: 5. Germline V gene data show CDR1 as MDHEN and CDR2 as SYDVKM. This CDR3 contains 15 residues. The CDR3: CASRRTSGTTYEQYF. In DNA, the CDR3 is TGTGCCAGCAGGAGGACTAGCGGGACTACCTACGAGCAGTACTTC.

This clone came up a few times. This chain links TRBV5-1 with TRBJ2-2, with 8 bases fitting TRBD1. V was pared by 1 base and J by 1 base, with 6 bases of the junction left unmatched. Germline assignment: CDR1 SGHRS and CDR2 YFSETQ. This CDR3 comprises 17 residues. The CDR3 region is CASSLPGQGRNTGELFF. The CDR3 coding sequence is TGCGCCAGCAGCTTGCCCGGACAGGGAAGGAACACCGGGGAGCTGTTTTTT.

This clone was observed a few times. The chain uses TRBV2 and TRBJ2-3; 13 bases align to TRBD2. CDR3 size: 16 residues. Germline V gene sequence: CDR1 SNHLY, CDR2 FYNNEI. V was clipped by 6 bases and J by 4 bases; unmatched bases: 7. CDR3 nucleotides: TGTGCCAGCAGGGCACTAGCGGGGGGGCCATCAGATACGCAGTATTTT. This translates into CASRALAGGPSDTQYF.

The chain joins TRBV5-1 to TRBJ1-2, with 8 bases aligning to TRBD1. V trimming: 3 bases; J trimming: 3 bases; junction bases outside the gene matches: 1. CDR3 length equals 13 residues. Germline V CDR1 and CDR2: SGHRS, YFSETQ. The CDR3 sequence: CASSSGGDYGYTF. CDR3 coding DNA: TGCGCCAGCAGCTCAGGGGGCGACTATGGCTACACCTTC.

V and J are TRBV19 and TRBJ1-2; no reliable D call. Trimming stripped 6 bases from V and 7 bases from J, with 18 bases between. Germline CDR1 and CDR2: LNHDA and SQIVND (reference sequence). The CDR3 consists of 14 residues. The CDR3 sequence: CASRVSQKRGGYTF. Here the CDR3 DNA reads TGTGCCAGTAGAGTTTCCCAGAAACGGGGTGGCTACACCTTC.

The gene calls are TRBV27 and TRBJ2-7; TRBD2 matches at 7 bases. J lost 0 bases, V lost 8 bases, and 13 bases had no gene match. The germline V gene encodes CDR1 MNHEY and CDR2 SMNVEV (reference sequence). The length of the CDR3 is 16 residues. The CDR3 spells CASGTSPGRLSYEQYF. CDR3 DNA sequence: TGTGCCAGCGGAACCTCCCCCGGGAGGCTCTCCTACGAGCAGTACTTC.

V is TRBV27 and J is TRBJ2-3; 7 bases agree with TRBD2. The junction had 4 bases not matched to a gene; V was cut back by 3 bases and J by 1 base. This CDR3 is 15 amino acids long. Germline CDR1 reads MNHEY; CDR2 reads SMNVEV (reference sequence). The CDR3 DNA is TGTGCCAGCAGTTTCGGGGACTATCGCACAGATACGCAGTATTTT. This sequence encodes CASSFGDYRTDTQYF.

J is TRBJ2-3 and V is TRBV6-5; 7 nucleotides match TRBD2. Germline V gene data show CDR1 as MNHEY and CDR2 as SVGAGI. V lost 6 bases to trimming and J lost 7 bases; unmatched junction nucleotides: 10. There are 14 residues in the CDR3. CDR3 in amino acids: CASSTSVSLHTQYF. The DNA of the CDR3 is TGTGCCAGCAGCACTAGCGTCTCCCTTCATACGCAGTATTTT.

This chain connects TRBV4-3 to TRBJ1-1; no definite D call. Germline V gene data show CDR1 as LGHNA and CDR2 as YSLEER. The CDR3 is made up of 15 amino acids. The V and J ends lost 0 bases and 1 base respectively, with 9 bases between them. The CDR3 loop is CASSQDRGENTEAFF. The CDR3 DNA is TGCGCCAGCAGCCAAGATCGAGGTGAGAACACTGAAGCTTTCTTT.

The chain recombines TRBV7-9 with TRBJ2-7; 10 positions match TRBD1. Unmatched junction bases numbered 5, after V lost 6 bases and J lost 3 bases. The CDR3 is made up of 14 amino acids. The germline gives CDR1 SEHNR, CDR2 FQNEAQ (reference sequence). The CDR3 coding sequence is TGTGCCAGCAGTATCGGGACAGGGGTCTACGAGCAGTACTTC. As protein: CASSIGTGVYEQYF.

The rearrangement links TRBV19 to TRBJ1-5, with 8 bases identical to TRBD1. Germline lookup yields CDR1 LNHDA and CDR2 SQIVND (reference sequence). The CDR3 has 14 amino acids. V lost 4 bases, J lost 6 bases, and 5 bases stayed unmatched. The CDR3, as DNA: TGTGCCAGTAGTACAGGGGGCTGGCGTCAGCCCCAGCATTTT. Amino acids: CASSTGGWRQPQHF.

The chain recombines TRBV5-6 with TRBJ1-1, with TRBD1 matching over 8 bases. CDR3 length equals 14 residues. V lost 5 bases and J lost 4; bases outside the gene matches: 7. Germline V gene data show CDR1 as SGHDT and CDR2 as YYEEEE. DNA of the CDR3: TGTGCCAGCAGGGGCAGGGGGCTGAGCACTGAAGCTTTCTTT. This codes for CASRGRGLSTEAFF.